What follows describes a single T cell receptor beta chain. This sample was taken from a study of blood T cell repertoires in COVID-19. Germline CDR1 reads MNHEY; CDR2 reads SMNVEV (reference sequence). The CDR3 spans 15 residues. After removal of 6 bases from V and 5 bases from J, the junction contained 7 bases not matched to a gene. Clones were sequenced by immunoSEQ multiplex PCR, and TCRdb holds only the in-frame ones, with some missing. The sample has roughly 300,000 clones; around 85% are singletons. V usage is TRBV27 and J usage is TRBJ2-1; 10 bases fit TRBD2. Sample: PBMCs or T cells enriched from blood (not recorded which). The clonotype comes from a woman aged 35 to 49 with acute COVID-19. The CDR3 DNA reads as TGTGCCAGCAGCCCCGGGACTAGCGTTAACAATGAGCAGTTCTTC. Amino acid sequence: CASSPGTSVNNEQFF.